This T cell receptor beta chain was sequenced for a study of CD8+CD57+ T cells in acquired aplastic anemia. Genomic DNA constituted the template upon which TCR beta VDJ and CDR3 profiling was performed. TCRdb recomputed calls from the reads with MiXCR, one row per CDR3 protein. The data contain 150,000 or so distinct CDR3 sequences, about three fifths of them singletons. V lost 1 base to trimming and J lost 10 bases, with 11 bases between them. The CDR3 is made up of 14 amino acids. The chain joins TRBV12-3 or TRBV12-4 to TRBJ1-6; D gene ambiguous. The clonotype was recovered from a human donor in good health. The specimen sequenced was sorted CD4+, CD8+, or CD8+CD57+ T cells (not recorded which) from PBMCs. CDR3 in amino acids: CASSLDPTFSPLHF. DNA of the CDR3: TGTGCCAGCAGTTTAGACCCTACTTTCTCACCCCTCCACTTT.